A single sample gave rise to the 30 T cell receptor beta chains below, sequenced in a study of blood T cell repertoires in COVID-19. Generated by immunoSEQ multiplex PCR, the TCRdb table keeps only in-frame clones and is missing some. The table records 400,000 to 450,000 clones, about nine tenths of them present only once. Sequencing was carried out using peripheral blood. The receptors derive from a woman under 40 with active or convalescent COVID-19.

In this sample, this clone turned up a few times. This rearrangement joins TRBV6-4 to TRBJ2-1; 8 positions agree with TRBD2. CDR1 and CDR2 (germline): MRHNA, SNTAGT. V was pared by 3 bases and J by 8 bases, with 9 bases of the junction left unmatched. The CDR3 runs to 15 residues. The CDR3 DNA follows: TGTGCCAGCAGTGAACAAGCGGGGGAGTTTTATGAGCAGTTCTTC. This encodes CASSEQAGEFYEQFF.

The chain carries TRBV10-3 and TRBJ2-3, with 11 positions matching TRBD2. Germline CDR1 is ENHRY and CDR2 is SYGVKD. CDR3 length: 16 amino acids. Trimming at V came to 4 bases and at J to 3 bases, leaving 6 bases not matched to a gene. The CDR3 spells CAISGFSGRGTDTQYF. CDR3 bases: TGTGCCATCAGTGGGTTTAGCGGGAGGGGAACAGATACGCAGTATTTT.

Only one count was recorded for this clone. The chain employs TRBV6-1 and TRBJ1-2; a possible D gene is TRBD1 (6 bases). V was pared by 1 base and J by 5 bases, with 11 bases between. Germline loops: CDR1 MNHNS, CDR2 SASEGT. The CDR3 totals 14 residues. The CDR3 loop is CASSEGGGTYGYTF. In nucleotides, the CDR3 is TGTGCCAGCAGTGAAGGAGGGGGAACATATGGCTACACCTTC.

The V and J genes are TRBV19 and TRBJ1-1; weak D call: TRBD1 (5 bases). The CDR3 covers 14 residues. Germline V gene sequence: CDR1 LNHDA, CDR2 SQIVND (reference sequence). The germline V and J ends were trimmed by 6 bases and 0 bases, with 11 bases remaining between them. The CDR3 here is CASRQGPMNTEAFF. CDR3 nucleotide sequence: TGTGCCAGTAGGCAGGGCCCGATGAACACTGAAGCTTTCTTT.

The chain combines TRBV27 with TRBJ2-1; 10 bases line up with TRBD1. J gave up 8 bases and V 0 bases, and 7 bases lay outside the gene matches. CDR1 is MNHEY and CDR2 is SMNVEV in the germline V gene (reference sequence). The CDR3 sequence is 16 residues long. The CDR3 DNA sequence: TGTGCCAGCAGTTTATCGGGAGGACAGGGGGTCTATGAGCAGTTCTTC. Protein: CASSLSGGQGVYEQFF.

The V gene is TRBV6-2 or TRBV6-3, the J gene TRBJ1-2; TRBD1 matches at 9 bases. V lost 6 bases to trimming and J lost 4 bases; unmatched junction nucleotides: 9. The CDR3 covers 15 residues. From germline, CDR1 is MNHEY and CDR2 SVGEGT. In nucleotides, the CDR3 is TGTGCCAGCAGCCGTCCGGGACAGGGCCTCTATGGCTACACCTTC. This codes for CASSRPGQGLYGYTF.

This sequence joins TRBV10-3 and TRBJ2-3; 8 nucleotides line up with TRBD2. The ends lost 6 bases at V and 3 bases at J; junction bases unmatched: 8. The CDR3 has 15 amino acids. Looked up from germline, CDR1 is ENHRY and CDR2 is SYGVKD. The CDR3 DNA is TGTGCCATCAGGGGGTCAGCGGGAGTTACAGATACGCAGTATTTT. Its translation is CAIRGSAGVTDTQYF.

The rearrangement joins TRBV7-2 to TRBJ1-1; perhaps TRBD1 as D (5 bases). Per the germline V gene, CDR1 is SGHTA and CDR2 is FQGNSA. Trimming cost V 2 bases and J 0 bases, with 10 bases left between them. The CDR3 is 15 residues long. In DNA, the CDR3 is TGTGCCAGCAGCTTACAGGGATATTTGAACACTGAAGCTTTCTTT. Amino acids: CASSLQGYLNTEAFF.

CDR3 sequence: CASSSLSGRVNEQYF. The CDR3, as DNA: TGTGCCAGCAGCTCCCTCAGCGGGAGAGTCAACGAGCAGTACTTC. This chain joins TRBV7-2 and TRBJ2-7, with TRBD2 identical over 8 bases. The V segment lost 4 bases and the J segment 5 bases; nucleotides outside the gene matches: 10. CDR1 is SGHTA and CDR2 is FQGNSA in the germline V gene. The CDR3 totals 15 residues.

V and J are TRBV19 and TRBJ2-5; 7 positions match TRBD2. The CDR3 loop spans 14 amino acids. Unmatched junction bases numbered 8, after V lost 5 bases and J lost 5 bases. Germline lookup yields CDR1 LNHDA and CDR2 SQIVND (reference sequence). The CDR3 bases are TGTGCCAGTAGTCCTGGAACTAGCGTGGAGACCCAGTACTTC. Encoded protein: CASSPGTSVETQYF. Based on the CDR3 plus reference TRBV19 and TRBJ2-5, the full variable domain is DGGITQSPKYLFRKEGQNVTLSCEQNLNHDAMYWYRQDPGQGLRLIYYSQIVNDFQKGDIAEGYSVSREKKESFPLTVTSAQKNPTAFYLCASSPGTSVETQYFGPGTRLLVL.

This clone occurred once. The rearrangement links TRBV11-1 to TRBJ2-7, with 7 bases matching TRBD1. Germline V gives CDR1 SGHAT, CDR2 FQDESV (reference sequence). The CDR3 is 15 residues long. Unmatched junction bases numbered 4, after V lost 2 bases and J lost 0 bases. CDR3 amino acids: CASSLSTGFSYEQYF. CDR3 in DNA: TGTGCCAGCAGCTTATCGACAGGGTTCTCCTACGAGCAGTACTTC.

V usage is TRBV19 and J usage is TRBJ2-2; 10 bases are a match to TRBD1. The V gene end was trimmed by 6 bases and the J gene end by 4 bases; junction bases not matched to a gene: 2. The CDR3 covers 14 residues. Germline V lookup: CDR1 LNHDA, CDR2 SQIVND (reference sequence). The CDR3 spells CASSGQGGTGELFF. In nucleotides, the CDR3 is TGTGCCAGTAGCGGACAGGGGGGCACCGGGGAGCTGTTTTTT.

The chain is built from TRBV7-2 and TRBJ1-1, with 9 bases aligning to TRBD1. V trimming: 1 base; J trimming: 5 bases; junction bases outside the gene matches: 11. In germline, CDR1 is SGHTA, CDR2 FQGNSA. This CDR3 has 17 amino acids. The CDR3 region has the DNA TGTGCCAGCAGCTTAGAGGGACATGGGACAGGGAAGACTGAAGCTTTCTTT. It encodes CASSLEGHGTGKTEAFF.

This clone was observed a few times. The chain uses TRBV6-5 and TRBJ2-2; D might be TRBD1 (5 bases). CDR3 length: 15 amino acids. Germline CDR1 reads MNHEY; CDR2 reads SVGAGI. Trimming shortened V by 10 bases and J by 1 base, and 16 bases separated the two germline ends. CDR3 sequence reads: CATLTEARNTGELFF. For the CDR3, the DNA is TGTGCCACCTTGACAGAAGCAAGGAACACCGGGGAGCTGTTTTTT.

This chain joins TRBV7-6 and TRBJ2-1, with 10 bases that match TRBD1. The CDR3 is 16 residues long. Germline assignment: CDR1 SGHVS and CDR2 FNYEAQ. Unmatched junction bases numbered 11, after V lost 5 bases and J lost 7 bases. CDR3 sequence (DNA): TGTGCCAGCAGCCTTTATGTTGGGACAGGGGAGAATGAGCAGTTCTTC. Encoded protein: CASSLYVGTGENEQFF.

The genes are TRBV19 and TRBJ2-1; D call uncertain. Trimming pared 3 bases from V and 8 bases from J, leaving 11 bases between. The CDR3 is 13 amino acids. Germline V lookup: CDR1 LNHDA, CDR2 SQIVND (reference sequence). As DNA, the CDR3 is TGTGCCAGTAGTATGAGCCGACTCGATGAGCAGTTCTTC. It encodes CASSMSRLDEQFF.

In regard to this clone: Other DNA sequences in this sample translate to the same CDR3. This chain links TRBV7-2 with TRBJ1-1; D is unresolved. This CDR3 has 17 residues. The V end lost 1 base, the J end lost 4 bases, and 19 bases lay between the germline ends. Germline lookup yields CDR1 SGHTA and CDR2 FQGNSA. In nucleotides, the CDR3 is TGTGCCAGCAGCTTAGGAGGTACATACCGCCCGGGCACTGAAGCTTTCTTT. This sequence encodes CASSLGGTYRPGTEAFF. Complete variable domain (other parts from reference TRBV7-2 and TRBJ1-1): GAGVSQSPSNKVTEKGKDVELRCDPISGHTALYWYRQSLGQGLEFLIYFQGNSAPDKSGLPSDRFSAERTGGSVSTLTIQRTQQEDSAVYLCASSLGGTYRPGTEAFFGQGTRLTVV.

Points on this clone: Other DNA sequences in this specimen translate into the identical CDR3. This chain uses TRBV11-3 with TRBJ2-2; 7 positions match TRBD2. The length of the CDR3 is 15 residues. V lost 4 bases and J lost 2; bases outside the gene matches: 4. Germline V gives CDR1 SGHNT, CDR2 YENEEA. The CDR3 DNA is TGTGCCAGCAGCTCGAGCGGGACCAACACCGGGGAGCTGTTTTTT. It encodes CASSSSGTNTGELFF.

This clone showed up just once. The CDR3 spells CASSYSTGEGYTF. The CDR3 DNA reads as TGTGCCAGCAGTTACTCCACAGGGGAAGGCTACACCTTC. The chain joins TRBV6-5 to TRBJ1-2; 7 positions match TRBD1. CDR3 length: 13 amino acids. V lost 0 bases and J lost 8; bases outside the gene matches: 3. Germline loops: CDR1 MNHEY, CDR2 SVGAGI.

This chain links TRBV6-5 with TRBJ2-1; 10 nucleotides line up with TRBD2. The CDR3 extends over 14 amino acids. J gave up 6 bases and V 8 bases, and 7 bases lay outside the gene matches. Germline CDR1 MNHEY, CDR2 SVGAGI. The CDR3 coding sequence is TGTGCCAGCTCCCTAGCGGGGGAATTCAATGAGCAGTTCTTC. Its protein is CASSLAGEFNEQFF.

V gene TRBV19 combines with J gene TRBJ1-5; D is unclear. The length of the CDR3 is 13 residues. Germline CDR1 is LNHDA and CDR2 is SQIVND (reference sequence). Between the trimmed V and J ends, which lost 0 bases and 5 bases, there was a span of 5 bases. The CDR3 nucleotides read TGTGCCAGTAGTATAGAAGGAGATCAGCCCCAGCATTTT. Translated: CASSIEGDQPQHF. The variable domain in full, completed from reference TRBV19 and TRBJ1-5, reads DGGITQSPKYLFRKEGQNVTLSCEQNLNHDAMYWYRQDPGQGLRLIYYSQIVNDFQKGDIAEGYSVSREKKESFPLTVTSAQKNPTAFYLCASSIEGDQPQHFGDGTRLSIL.

This chain uses TRBV19 with TRBJ1-3; possibly TRBD1 for D (5 bases). CDR3 length equals 16 residues. Germline CDR1 LNHDA, CDR2 SQIVND (reference sequence). The V and J ends lost 3 bases and 4 bases respectively, with 16 bases between them. The DNA for the CDR3 is TGTGCCAGTAGTATTGGTCGGCAGGGCTCAGGAAACACCATATATTTT. Protein: CASSIGRQGSGNTIYF.

The chain carries TRBV7-9 and TRBJ2-7; tentative D call: TRBD1 (6 bases). Trimming stripped 3 bases from V and 5 bases from J, with 11 bases between. Germline V CDR1 and CDR2: SEHNR, FQNEAQ (reference sequence). CDR3 size: 13 residues. CDR3 DNA: TGTGCCAGCAGCTTGCAAAACAGGGACGAGCAGTACTTC. This translates into CASSLQNRDEQYF.

This chain connects TRBV12-3 or TRBV12-4 to TRBJ1-2; D possibly corresponds to TRBD1 (6 bases). V gave up 6 bases and J gave up 2 bases, with 10 bases separating them. There are 13 residues in the CDR3. CDR3 bases: TGTGCCAGCAGGGAGACAGGCAACTATGGCTACACCTTC. Its protein is CASRETGNYGYTF.

The V call is TRBV19, the J call TRBJ1-5, with no clear D. Germline assignment: CDR1 LNHDA and CDR2 SQIVND (reference sequence). The CDR3 contains 16 residues. Trimming pared 7 bases from V and 0 bases from J, leaving 16 bases between. This chain's CDR3 is CASNELAGSSNQPQHF. CDR3 nucleotide sequence: TGTGCCAGTAATGAACTTGCTGGGAGTAGCAATCAGCCCCAGCATTTT.

The V gene is TRBV3-1 (or the pseudogene TRBV3-2), the J gene TRBJ1-2; D may be TRBD1 (6 bases). With 3 bases removed from V and 6 bases from J, the gap between germline ends came to 17 bases. CDR1 and CDR2 from the germline V gene are LGHDT and YNNKEL (reference sequence). This CDR3 contains 15 residues. CDR3 nucleotide sequence: TGTGCCAGCAGCCACACATCCCTACAGGGCGATGGCTACACCTTC. Translation: CASSHTSLQGDGYTF.

The chain has TRBV4-1 and TRBJ1-4, with 8 bases matching TRBD1. The CDR3 spans 16 residues. V shed 4 bases and J 6 bases; nucleotides not matched to a gene: 10. The germline V gene encodes CDR1 MGHRA and CDR2 YSYEKL. The CDR3 loop is CASSLIHRGVDEKLFF. CDR3 sequence (DNA): TGCGCCAGCAGCCTGATACACAGGGGGGTCGATGAAAAACTGTTTTTT.

DNA of the CDR3: TGTGCCACCAACCCGACAGGGGGAAACATTCAGTACTTC. Protein sequence: CATNPTGGNIQYF. The rearrangement links TRBV15 to TRBJ2-4; 9 bases align to TRBD1. Germline V gene data show CDR1 as LNHNV and CDR2 as YYDKDF (reference sequence). V lost 7 bases and J lost 6; bases outside the gene matches: 4. This CDR3 region has 13 residues.

The chain combines TRBV11-3 with TRBJ2-1; 14 nucleotides align to TRBD2. The V gene end was trimmed by 5 bases and the J gene end by 6 bases; junction bases not matched to a gene: 6. The CDR3 has 16 amino acids. Germline values: CDR1 SGHNT, CDR2 YENEEA. DNA for the CDR3: TGTGCCAGCAGCGTACGGACTAGCGGGGGGCTCAATGAGCAGTTCTTC. Translating it yields CASSVRTSGGLNEQFF.

This sequence joins TRBV3-1 (or the pseudogene TRBV3-2) and TRBJ2-1; perhaps TRBD1 as D (5 bases). CDR1 is LGHDT and CDR2 is YNNKEL in the germline V gene (reference sequence). The CDR3 length is 13 residues. Between the trimmed V and J ends, which lost 1 base and 10 bases, there was a span of 11 bases. The CDR3 coding sequence is TGTGCCAGCAGCCAAGGGGGCTTTCTGGAGCAGTTCTTC. Translated, it gives CASSQGGFLEQFF.